This TCR beta chain derives from a study of cytomegalovirus exposure and HLA in healthy donors. Study-level findings and limits: Apart from CMV serostatus, no immune exposure information was available. Later work found that TCR association rates differed between HLA loci; DRB1 had the most and HLA-C the fewest. It was taken for granted in presence/absence analyses that sequencing depth across donors was roughly uniform. Altogether, 170 or so TCR beta chains were recorded as cytomegalovirus-associated.

CDR1 is SGDLS, CDR2 YYNGEE, per germline. V was pared by 4 bases and J by 3 bases, with 13 bases between. CDR3 size: 14 residues. This clone was detected only once. Antigen unknown. Both 60 Vbeta primers and 13 Jbeta primers went into the PCR. Repertoires were generated with immunoSEQ multiplex PCR, while TCRdb's copy carries only in-frame clones and drops some. The repertoire holds fewer than 90,000 clones, with over 75% as singletons. The sequence was collected from a human donor in good health. Sequencing was performed on PBMCs. The V gene is TRBV9, the J gene TRBJ1-1; D call uncertain. DNA of the CDR3: TGTGCCAGCAGCATTCTTTCGGGAGACACTGAAGCTTTCTTT. This sequence encodes CASSILSGDTEAFF.